This T cell receptor (beta chain) was captured in a study of T cells after yellow fever vaccination. Study information: SMART-Seq v4 Ultra Low Input prepared the low-cell-number fractions.

MiXCR was run by TCRdb on the 5' RACE reads, yielding one entry per CDR3 protein. The repertoire has approximately 300,000 distinct CDR3 sequences, around a tenth of them found once; the top ten carry under 4%. Comment on this clonotype: Its target is not known.

Study results and limitations: Most clones from primary vaccination resurfaced after the booster (approximately 95% CD4, around 91% CD8). A limited proportion of clonotypes was detected within both the CD4 and CD8 compartments. Any FACS-sorted repertoire could hold abundant clonotypes that contaminate it from the bulk population.

Germline V gives CDR1 SGHTA, CDR2 FQGNSA. Trimming took 1 base from V and 3 from J, leaving 12 bases between them. The CDR3 is made up of 15 amino acids. The specimen comprised CD4+ T cells sorted from PBMCs, sampled 45 days after the yellow fever booster vaccination. The chain links TRBV7-2 to TRBJ1-1; D is ambiguous. The receptor was derived from a man between 18 and 35 years old who received the YFV17D yellow fever vaccine. CDR3 nucleotide sequence: TGTGCCAGCAGCTTAGTACCGGGGATAGACACTGAAGCTTTCTTT. Encoded protein: CASSLVPGIDTEAFF.